A selection of T cell receptor beta chains follows, all from one sample in a study of glioma-infiltrating T cells after dendritic cell vaccination. The table came from immunoSEQ multiplex PCR; TCRdb's copy has only in-frame clones and leaves some out. Counted here are about 73,000 clones, roughly 80% occurring once; the ten biggest clones make up 2.1%. Sample: blood, taken before dendritic cell vaccination. Source of these receptors: a human donor with glioblastoma. CDR3s include the opening cysteine and the closing phenylalanine or tryptophan. The order of the fields is J gene, V gene, D gene, clone size, CDR3 protein, CDR3 DNA. A D gene is named only where the DNA matches it firmly. Where a row states a size, it is once, few, many or the class of an expanded clone; other rows omit it.

TRBJ1-5 | TRBV6-1 | . | . | CASSESPGQPQHF | TGTGCCAGCAGTGAAAGCCCGGGGCAGCCCCAGCATTTT
TRBJ2-5 | TRBV5-6 | TRBD2 | . | CASSLANLYWTSGVETQYF | TGTGCCAGCAGCTTGGCCAATCTGTATTGGACTAGCGGGGTTGAGACCCAGTACTTC
TRBJ1-5 | TRBV6-4 | . | . | CASSDSPGGGQPQHF | TGTGCCAGCAGTGACTCACCCGGGGGGGGTCAGCCCCAGCATTTT
TRBJ1-1 | TRBV11-2 | . | . | CASHKKPGLNTEAFF | TGTGCCAGCCACAAGAAGCCGGGATTGAACACTGAAGCTTTCTTT
TRBJ1-2 | TRBV19 | TRBD1 | . | CASSIDGLDRNLYGYTF | TGTGCCAGTAGTATAGATGGGTTGGACAGGAACCTCTATGGCTACACCTTC
TRBJ1-4 | TRBV29-1 | . | . | CSVEAPGLAKLFF | TGCAGCGTTGAAGCCCCAGGACTGGCAAAACTGTTTTTT
TRBJ2-6 | TRBV6-1 | . | . | CASSAKRLASGANVLTF | TGTGCCAGCAGTGCCAAAAGACTGGCCTCTGGGGCCAACGTCCTGACTTTC
TRBJ1-1 | TRBV2 | TRBD1 | . | CASTQERGLNTEAFF | TGTGCCAGCACTCAAGAAAGGGGGCTGAACACTGAAGCTTTCTTT
TRBJ2-7 | TRBV18 | . | . | CASSPRSGRGFDEQYF | TGTGCCAGCTCACCGCGATCGGGGCGGGGTTTCGACGAGCAGTACTTC
TRBJ2-7 | TRBV5-6 | . | . | CASSLRQPPYEQYF | TGTGCCAGCAGCTTGCGACAGCCACCCTACGAGCAGTACTTC
TRBJ2-3 | TRBV4-1 | TRBD2 | . | CASLAGAQDTQYF | TGCGCCAGTTTAGCGGGAGCTCAAGATACGCAGTATTTT
TRBJ1-2 | TRBV5-1 | TRBD1 | . | CASSPQGAQGGYTF | TGCGCCAGCAGCCCTCAGGGGGCACAGGGTGGCTACACCTTC
TRBJ2-7 | TRBV6-5 | . | . | CASSEGVGIYEQYF | TGTGCCAGCAGTGAAGGGGTTGGGATCTACGAGCAGTACTTC
TRBJ1-2 | TRBV2 | . | . | CASSGTFYGYTF | TGTGCCAGCAGCGGGACATTCTATGGCTACACCTTC
TRBJ2-7 | TRBV6-6 | . | . | CASSSSGSTQGYEQYF | TGTGCCAGCAGTTCATCTGGAAGCACACAGGGATACGAGCAGTACTTC
TRBJ2-1 | TRBV4-2 | TRBD2 | . | CASSQDQAGATFNEQFF | TGTGCCAGCAGCCAAGATCAAGCGGGGGCCACCTTCAATGAGCAGTTCTTC
TRBJ2-2 | TRBV29-1 | TRBD1 | once | CSVLRDSNTGELFF | TGCAGCGTACTCCGGGACAGTAACACCGGGGAGCTGTTTTTT
TRBJ1-1 | TRBV2 | . | once | CASGGQGIGVTEAFF | TGTGCCAGCGGTGGGCAGGGAATAGGGGTAACTGAAGCTTTCTTT
TRBJ1-3 | TRBV7-3 | . | . | CASSRSGGSLSGNTIYF | TGTGCCAGCAGCCGCTCGGGGGGTTCTCTCTCTGGAAACACCATATATTTT
TRBJ2-2 | TRBV7-3 | . | once | CASSLTSGELFF | TGTGCCAGCAGCTTAACTAGCGGGGAGCTGTTTTTT
TRBJ1-1 | TRBV11-2 | . | . | CASTLRGGGGTEAFF | TGTGCCAGCACTCTACGGGGAGGGGGGGGCACTGAAGCTTTCTTT
TRBJ2-5 | TRBV7-6 | TRBD2 | . | CASSRGGPGPQETQYF | TGTGCCAGCAGCCGCGGGGGGCCCGGTCCCCAAGAGACCCAGTACTTC
TRBJ2-7 | TRBV13 | . | . | CASSLLSEQYF | TGTGCCAGCAGCTTACTGAGCGAGCAGTACTTC
TRBJ2-2 | TRBV5-4 | . | few | CASSLDGRNTGELFF | TGTGCCAGCAGCCTAGACGGCAGGAACACCGGGGAGCTGTTTTTT
TRBJ2-7 | TRBV6-5 | . | many | CASSYSRNRASLKQYF | TGTGCCAGCAGTTACTCTAGGAACAGGGCCAGCCTGAAGCAGTACTTC
TRBJ2-5 | TRBV21-1 | . | . | CASSKGKDLDRGSETQYF | TGTGCCAGCAGCAAAGGAAAGGACTTGGACAGGGGCTCAGAGACCCAGTACTTC
TRBJ2-3 | TRBV9 | TRBD2 | few | CASSARGTGTDTQYF | TGTGCCAGCAGCGCGCGGGGGACGGGGACAGATACGCAGTATTTT
TRBJ1-5 | TRBV2 | TRBD1 | . | CASRDTGGVSNQPQHF | TGTGCCAGCCGAGACACAGGGGGCGTCAGCAATCAGCCCCAGCATTTT
TRBJ1-2 | TRBV5-1 | . | . | CASSLGLGGDGYGYTF | TGCGCCAGCAGCTTGGGATTGGGAGGGGACGGCTATGGCTACACCTTC
TRBJ1-1 | TRBV9 | TRBD1 | . | CASSGTGGTEAFF | TGTGCCAGCAGCGGAACAGGGGGGACTGAAGCTTTCTTT
TRBJ2-1 | TRBV7-2 | . | . | CASSSPGRYSYNEQFF | TGTGCCAGCAGCTCCCCCGGGAGATACTCCTACAATGAGCAGTTCTTC
TRBJ1-1 | TRBV15 | . | . | CATSRDRTGLEAFF | TGTGCCACCAGCAGAGATCGTACAGGGCTTGAAGCTTTCTTT
TRBJ2-2 | TRBV11-2 | TRBD2 | . | CASSLGGGNTGELFF | TGTGCCAGCAGCTTAGGCGGGGGGAACACCGGGGAGCTGTTTTTT
TRBJ1-3 | TRBV4-1 | TRBD1 | few | CASSQVVGTGRGNTIYF | TGCGCCAGCAGCCAAGTAGTAGGGACAGGGCGCGGAAACACCATATATTTT
TRBJ2-1 | TRBV9 | TRBD2 | once | CASSVAGGEYNEQFF | TGTGCCAGCAGCGTAGCTGGGGGGGAGTACAATGAGCAGTTCTTC
TRBJ2-3 | TRBV7-9 | . | . | CASSFVTGGPTDTQYF | TGTGCCAGCAGCTTCGTCACAGGTGGTCCGACAGATACGCAGTATTTT
TRBJ1-4 | TRBV5-1 | TRBD1 | . | CASSAGQGYEKLFF | TGCGCCAGCAGCGCGGGACAGGGGTACGAAAAACTGTTTTTT
TRBJ2-7 | TRBV10-3 | . | . | CAISSGTPPSYEQYF | TGTGCCATCAGTTCCGGGACACCTCCCTCCTACGAGCAGTACTTC
TRBJ1-1 | TRBV7-9 | TRBD1 | . | CASSPRGRGVTEAFF | TGTGCCAGCAGCCCAAGGGGGCGTGGTGTCACTGAAGCTTTCTTT
TRBJ1-2 | TRBV6-1 | TRBD1 | . | CASSEPGTGLVRGYTF | TGTGCCAGCAGTGAGCCGGGGACAGGGCTGGTCCGTGGCTACACCTTC
TRBJ1-4 | TRBV9 | . | . | CASSVRKPNEKLFF | TGTGCCAGCAGCGTCAGGAAACCTAATGAAAAACTGTTTTTT